This T cell receptor beta chain comes out of a study of tumor and adjacent non-tumor tissue in lung cancer. The wider study: Patients were aged 31 to 76, ten or so men and roughly 5 women, stage I to III.

RNA was extracted from bulk tissue without any cell sorting. The normal lung tissue was taken more than 3 cm from the tumor edge. Newly diagnosed lung cancer patients had thoracic surgery in China, August–late 2014, without prior chemotherapy. CDR1 and CDR2 from the germline V gene are MNHNS and SASEGT. This CDR3 is 16 amino acids long. Notes on the study in general: Significantly higher TCR diversity was found in tumor than normal lung. Tumor repertoires had a smaller top 100 clone share than normal lung.

Remarks on this clonotype: Its target is not known.

TCRbeta libraries were built with three rounds of nested PCR, modified from ARM-PCR. MiXCR, run by TCRdb on the multiplex PCR reads, gives a single entry per CDR3 protein. Of 48,000 or so distinct CDR3 sequences listed, more than 55% are singletons. The sequencing input was distant non-tumor lung tissue. This sequence joins TRBV6-1 and TRBJ1-5, with a tentative D call TRBD1 (6 bases). This receptor was obtained from a woman in her seventies with non-small cell lung cancer. CDR3 in amino acids: CVSSPRQVLSNQPQHF. CDR3 in DNA: TGTGTCAGTAGTCCCCGACAGGTACTTAGCAATCAGCCCCAGCATTTT.